The 30 T cell receptor beta chains given below trace back to one sample, sequenced in a study of blood T cell repertoires in COVID-19. Assay used: immunoSEQ multiplex PCR; TCRdb lists only in-frame clones, some missing. Here the sample spans 210,000 or so clones, just over 85% being singletons. The sequenced material came from peripheral blood. These receptors were taken from a man aged 45-65 years with acute or convalescent COVID-19.

The rearrangement uses TRBV6-5 and TRBJ1-1, with TRBD1 as a possible D gene (6 bases). Trimming shortened V by 7 bases and J by 8 bases, and 20 bases separated the two germline ends. CDR3 length: 14 amino acids. CDR1 and CDR2 from the germline V gene are MNHEY and SVGAGI. This CDR3 is CASTQSAGAGEAFF. The CDR3 nucleotides are TGTGCCAGCACTCAAAGCGCAGGGGCCGGGGAAGCTTTCTTT.

The gene calls are TRBV24-1 and TRBJ2-3, with a tentative D call TRBD2 (6 bases). CDR3 length equals 16 residues. Trimming removed 3 bases from V and 3 bases from J, with 15 bases in between. CDR1 and CDR2 from the germline V gene are KGHDR and SFDVKD. This CDR3 is CATSDPGTQGTDTQYF. The CDR3 bases are TGTGCCACCAGTGATCCAGGGACTCAGGGTACAGATACGCAGTATTTT.

The V and J genes are TRBV11-2 and TRBJ2-1, with 10 bases fitting TRBD2. From germline, CDR1 is SGHAT and CDR2 FQNNGV. This CDR3 is built from 16 residues. V lost 1 base to trimming and J lost 6 bases; unmatched junction nucleotides: 6. The CDR3 loop is CASSLASSGGFNEQFF. In nucleotides, the CDR3 is TGTGCCAGCAGCTTAGCTAGTAGCGGGGGGTTCAATGAGCAGTTCTTC.

This clone turned up a few times. The rearrangement uses TRBV3-1 (or the pseudogene TRBV3-2) and TRBJ1-2, with D perhaps matching TRBD1 (5 bases). V gave up 1 base and J gave up 5 bases, with 11 bases separating them. The germline gives CDR1 LGHDT, CDR2 YNNKEL (reference sequence). The CDR3 is made up of 14 amino acids. CDR3 residues: CASSQVNRWYGYTF. For the CDR3, the DNA is TGTGCCAGCAGCCAAGTGAACAGGTGGTATGGCTACACCTTC.

The CDR3 coding sequence is TGCGCCAGCAGCGCCGGAGGGGGCCAGCTCTACGAGCAGTACTTC. It yields the protein CASSAGGGQLYEQYF. This chain uses TRBV5-1 with TRBJ2-7; D is perhaps TRBD1 (7 bases). The CDR3 spans 15 residues. Germline V CDR1 and CDR2: SGHRS, YFSETQ. Trimming pared 4 bases from V and 3 bases from J, leaving 17 bases between.

V usage is TRBV2 and J usage is TRBJ2-5, with 11 nucleotides matching TRBD1. J was trimmed by 5 bases and V by 4 bases; bases with no gene match: 3. CDR3 length: 14 amino acids. Germline V gene sequence: CDR1 SNHLY, CDR2 FYNNEI. The CDR3 region is CASSADRGLETQYF. CDR3 DNA: TGTGCCAGCAGTGCGGACAGGGGGCTGGAGACCCAGTACTTC.

The chain has TRBV29-1 and TRBJ1-2; tentative D call: TRBD1 (5 bases). The CDR3 covers 12 residues. V was cut by 7 bases and J by 8 bases, with 17 bases left in between. Germline V gene sequence: CDR1 SQVTM, CDR2 ANQGSEA. This chain's CDR3 is CSASVGERGYTF. The CDR3, as DNA: TGCAGCGCCTCTGTAGGGGAAAGAGGCTACACCTTC.

CDR3: CASSEGHGYTF. The CDR3 nucleotides are TGTGCCAGCAGTGAGGGCCATGGCTACACCTTC. The V and J genes are TRBV25-1 and TRBJ1-2; no clear D. V gave up 3 bases and J gave up 6 bases, with 5 bases separating them. This CDR3 contains 11 residues. Germline V CDR1 and CDR2: MGHDK, SYGVNS.

The gene calls are TRBV11-3 and TRBJ2-5; 9 bases match TRBD2. The J segment lost 1 base and the V segment lost 0 bases, leaving 9 bases of the junction unmatched. Per germline, CDR1 SGHNT and CDR2 YENEEA. There are 18 residues in the CDR3. The DNA of the CDR3 is TGTGCCAGCAGCTTAGAGGCGACTAGCGGATTCTTCCAAGAGACCCAGTACTTC. It yields the protein CASSLEATSGFFQETQYF.

V usage is TRBV6-6 and J usage is TRBJ2-3; TRBD1 matches 7 bases. V shed 6 bases, J shed 5 bases, and the junction held 8 bases outside the gene matches. The germline V gene has CDR1 MNHNY and CDR2 SVGAGI (reference sequence). The CDR3 consists of 14 residues. CDR3 in DNA: TGTGCCAGCAGCAAGGACAGGTTGCTAGATACGCAGTATTTT. Its protein is CASSKDRLLDTQYF.

A single count supports this clone. The chain is built from TRBV5-5 and TRBJ1-1; D possibly corresponds to TRBD1 (5 bases). This CDR3 region has 15 residues. CDR1 and CDR2 from the germline V gene are SGHKS and YYEKEE (reference sequence). V lost 1 base and J lost 0, with 10 bases in between. For the CDR3, the DNA is TGTGCCAGCAGCTTGATGGGGACTTTGAACACTGAAGCTTTCTTT. Translating it yields CASSLMGTLNTEAFF.

This clone turned up a few times. The V gene is TRBV3-1 (or the pseudogene TRBV3-2), the J gene TRBJ1-2, with TRBD1 matching over 8 bases. CDR3 length: 15 amino acids. The trim removed 4 bases at V and 5 bases at J, leaving 9 bases unmatched. Per germline, CDR1 LGHDT and CDR2 YNNKEL (reference sequence). DNA of the CDR3: TGTGCCAGCAGCCCCCAGACAGGGGTGAGGTATGGCTACACCTTC. Translating it yields CASSPQTGVRYGYTF.

V gene TRBV5-5 combines with J gene TRBJ1-5; weak D call: TRBD1 (5 bases). Germline CDR1 is SGHKS and CDR2 is YYEKEE (reference sequence). V lost 3 bases, J lost 0 bases, and 22 bases lay in between. The CDR3 spans 19 residues. The CDR3 region has the DNA TGTGCCAGCAGCTCGCCGGGTGGGGCAAGGCCATATAGCAATCAGCCCCAGCATTTT. This gives the protein CASSSPGGARPYSNQPQHF.

The CDR3 nucleotides read TGCGCCAGCAGCCAAGATCTGGACAGGGGCTACACCTTC. It yields the protein CASSQDLDRGYTF. This chain connects TRBV4-1 to TRBJ1-2; 7 bases are a match to TRBD1. The CDR3 has 13 amino acids. In germline, CDR1 is MGHRA, CDR2 YSYEKL. V dropped 0 bases and J dropped 8; count of bases not matched to a gene: 3.

The V call is TRBV3-1 (or the pseudogene TRBV3-2), the J call TRBJ1-5; 7 bases align to TRBD1. Germline V gene lookup returns CDR1 LGHDT and CDR2 YNNKEL (reference sequence). CDR3 length: 14 amino acids. The V gene end was trimmed by 4 bases and the J gene end by 7 bases; junction bases not matched to a gene: 7. The CDR3: CASSLKTGTQPQHF. DNA for the CDR3: TGTGCCAGCAGCCTCAAGACAGGGACCCAGCCCCAGCATTTT.

V is TRBV19 and J is TRBJ2-2, with a possible D match to TRBD1 (6 bases). This CDR3 region has 14 residues. V was shortened by 8 bases and J by 4 bases, with 14 bases between the two germline ends. The germline gives CDR1 LNHDA, CDR2 SQIVND (reference sequence). Written as DNA, the CDR3 is TGTGCCAGTTTCAGGCAGGGGAGCACCGGGGAGCTGTTTTTT. It codes for CASFRQGSTGELFF.

The V call is TRBV5-1, the J call TRBJ2-1; 8 nucleotides line up with TRBD2. Germline CDR1 is SGHRS and CDR2 is YFSETQ. The J segment lost 4 bases and the V segment lost 4 bases, leaving 7 bases of the junction unmatched. The CDR3 has 15 residues. CDR3: CASSPRRGAYNEQFF. The CDR3 DNA reads TGCGCCAGCAGCCCTCGGCGGGGGGCTTACAATGAGCAGTTCTTC.

This clone was recorded only once. This chain connects TRBV7-4 to TRBJ2-4; perhaps TRBD1 as D (6 bases). The CDR3 runs 16 residues. Trimming stripped 7 bases from V and 2 bases from J, with 18 bases between. CDR1 is SGHVT, CDR2 SQSDAQ, per germline. The CDR3 DNA reads TGTGCCAGCACCCCGACAAGGGGGAAACCCAAAAACATTCAGTACTTC. Translation gives CASTPTRGKPKNIQYF.

The chain recombines TRBV19 with TRBJ1-1; perhaps TRBD1 as D (6 bases). The CDR3 contains 14 residues. Germline V gene lookup returns CDR1 LNHDA and CDR2 SQIVND (reference sequence). V lost 7 bases and J lost 2, with 14 bases in between. CDR3 in amino acids: CASTTQDRNTEAFF. The CDR3, as DNA: TGTGCCAGTACCACACAGGACAGAAACACTGAAGCTTTCTTT. Supplemented by reference TRBV19 and TRBJ1-1, the full variable domain reads DGGITQSPKYLFRKEGQNVTLSCEQNLNHDAMYWYRQDPGQGLRLIYYSQIVNDFQKGDIAEGYSVSREKKESFPLTVTSAQKNPTAFYLCASTTQDRNTEAFFGQGTRLTVV.

Worth noting for this clone: The sample has other DNA sequences that encode this CDR3 too. The V gene is TRBV14, the J gene TRBJ1-1, with 9 bases that match TRBD1. CDR1 SGHDN and CDR2 FVKESK come from the germline V gene. This CDR3 has 16 amino acids. With V trimmed by 0 bases and J by 1 base, 3 bases remained unmatched. The CDR3 is CASSQDLGQGNTEAFF. Here the CDR3 DNA reads TGTGCCAGCAGCCAAGACCTGGGACAGGGGAACACTGAAGCTTTCTTT.

The rearrangement joins TRBV19 to TRBJ1-2, with D unclear. Germline V gives CDR1 LNHDA, CDR2 SQIVND (reference sequence). This CDR3 is 14 amino acids long. V lost 0 bases to trimming and J lost 5 bases, with 10 bases between them. CDR3 coding DNA: TGTGCCAGTAGTATAGATTCGGTCATTTATGGCTACACCTTC. This encodes CASSIDSVIYGYTF.

CDR3 residues: CASSSGIRVYNEQFF. CDR3 DNA sequence: TGTGCCAGCAGTTCCGGGATTAGGGTTTACAATGAGCAGTTCTTC. The chain uses TRBV6-5 and TRBJ2-1; possible D gene TRBD2, 5 bases. This CDR3 region has 15 residues. The V end lost 4 bases, the J end lost 4 bases, and 14 bases lay between the germline ends. From germline, CDR1 is MNHEY and CDR2 SVGAGI.

V usage is TRBV5-5 and J usage is TRBJ1-5, with D perhaps matching TRBD1 (6 bases). This CDR3 is built from 13 residues. Germline CDR1 SGHKS, CDR2 YYEKEE (reference sequence). Trimming pared 4 bases from V and 6 bases from J, leaving 11 bases between. As DNA, the CDR3 is TGTGCCAGCAGCCCACAGGGAGCTCAGCCCCAGCATTTT. Amino acid sequence: CASSPQGAQPQHF.

This rearrangement joins TRBV9 to TRBJ1-4; possible D gene TRBD1, 6 bases. In germline, CDR1 is SGDLS, CDR2 YYNGEE. Deletions cut 0 bases from V and 0 bases from J, with 9 bases between. This CDR3 spans 16 amino acids. CDR3 loop: CASSVAPGATNEKLFF. CDR3 sequence (DNA): TGTGCCAGCAGCGTAGCCCCAGGGGCAACTAATGAAAAACTGTTTTTT.

The chain joins TRBV11-2 to TRBJ2-3; 8 positions agree with TRBD2. V gave up 1 base and J gave up 2 bases; unmatched junction bases: 11. Looked up from germline, CDR1 is SGHAT and CDR2 is FQNNGV. There are 18 residues in the CDR3. CDR3 nucleotides: TGTGCCAGCAGCTTAGCTTTCAGCGGGGGACTTCTCACAGATACGCAGTATTTT. Amino acid sequence: CASSLAFSGGLLTDTQYF.

The chain combines TRBV19 with TRBJ1-1, with D maybe TRBD1 (5 bases). Trimming removed 6 bases at V and 0 bases at J, with 14 bases between. CDR1 and CDR2 from the germline V gene are LNHDA and SQIVND (reference sequence). There are 15 residues in the CDR3. This CDR3 reads CASRPRGGMNTEAFF. The CDR3 coding sequence is TGTGCCAGTAGGCCTCGGGGGGGAATGAACACTGAAGCTTTCTTT.

This rearrangement joins TRBV7-2 to TRBJ1-2; 7 nucleotides align to TRBD1. This CDR3 has 16 residues. Germline V gives CDR1 SGHTA, CDR2 FQGNSA. The J segment lost 0 bases and the V segment lost 1 base, leaving 5 bases of the junction unmatched. This CDR3 is CASSLGGTVTNYGYTF. Here the CDR3 DNA reads TGTGCCAGCAGCTTAGGGGGGACAGTTACTAACTATGGCTACACCTTC.

This clone was seen a few times. V and J are TRBV5-1 and TRBJ1-1; weak D call: TRBD1 (6 bases). The CDR3 loop spans 15 amino acids. Trimming cost V 0 bases and J 1 base, with 10 bases left between them. CDR1 SGHRS and CDR2 YFSETQ come from the germline V gene. The DNA for the CDR3 is TGCGCCAGCAGCTTGGATGGACAGAGGAACACTGAAGCTTTCTTT. Protein: CASSLDGQRNTEAFF. Full variable domain (remainder filled in from reference TRBV5-1 and TRBJ1-1): KAGVTQTPRYLIKTRGQQVTLSCSPISGHRSVSWYQQTPGQGLQFLFEYFSETQRNKGNFPGRFSGRQFSNSRSEMNVSTLELGDSALYLCASSLDGQRNTEAFFGQGTRLTVV.

This clone showed up just once. V and J are TRBV20-1 and TRBJ2-3; D remains unclear. The CDR3 sequence is 11 residues long. Trimming left V 5 bases short and J 5 bases short, with 8 bases between. Germline CDR1 is DFQATT and CDR2 is SNEGSKA (reference sequence). Written as DNA, the CDR3 is TGCAGTGCTGGCCCCAGAGATACGCAGTATTTT. Its translation: CSAGPRDTQYF.

This sequence joins TRBV27 and TRBJ1-2, with no clear D. The ends were cut back, 2 bases at V and 2 bases at J, with 12 bases in the middle. This CDR3 contains 15 residues. Germline lookup yields CDR1 MNHEY and CDR2 SMNVEV (reference sequence). CDR3 nucleotide sequence: TGTGCCAGCAGTTTACGAGCGGGGATGAACTATGGCTACACCTTC. It codes for CASSLRAGMNYGYTF.